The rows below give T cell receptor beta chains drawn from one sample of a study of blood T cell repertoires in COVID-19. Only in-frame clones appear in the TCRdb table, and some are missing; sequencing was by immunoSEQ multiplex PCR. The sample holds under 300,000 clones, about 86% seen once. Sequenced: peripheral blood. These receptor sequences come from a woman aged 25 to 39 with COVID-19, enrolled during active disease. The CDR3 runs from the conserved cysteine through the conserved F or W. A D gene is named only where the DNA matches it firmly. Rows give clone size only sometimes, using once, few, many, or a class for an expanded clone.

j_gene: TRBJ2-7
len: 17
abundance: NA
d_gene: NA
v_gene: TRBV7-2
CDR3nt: TGTGCCAGCGCTTTCAAGAGTGGTCGTTTGCGGGGCGACGAGCAGTACTTC
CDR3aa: CASAFKSGRLRGDEQYF

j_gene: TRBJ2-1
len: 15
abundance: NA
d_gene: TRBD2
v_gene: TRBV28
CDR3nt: TGTGCCAGCAGTCTAGCGGGGGGATGGGACAATGAGCAGTTCTTC
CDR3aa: CASSLAGGWDNEQFF

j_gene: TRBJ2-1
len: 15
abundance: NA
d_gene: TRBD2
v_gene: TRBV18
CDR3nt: TGTGCCAGCTCCCCAGTAGCGGGGGGGTACAATGAGCAGTTCTTC
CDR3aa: CASSPVAGGYNEQFF

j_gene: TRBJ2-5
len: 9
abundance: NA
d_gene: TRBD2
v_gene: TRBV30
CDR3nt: TGTGCCTGCTCTAGCGGGGGCTACTTC
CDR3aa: CACSSGGYF

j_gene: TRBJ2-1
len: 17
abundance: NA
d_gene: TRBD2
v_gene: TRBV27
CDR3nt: TGTGCCAGCAGTCCCCCGCTGGGGGGGGGACCCTACAATGAGCAGTTCTTC
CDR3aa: CASSPPLGGGPYNEQFF

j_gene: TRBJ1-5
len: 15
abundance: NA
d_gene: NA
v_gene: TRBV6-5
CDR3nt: TGTGCCAGCCGAGACAGCATTCTTAGCAATCAGCCCCAGCATTTT
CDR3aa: CASRDSILSNQPQHF

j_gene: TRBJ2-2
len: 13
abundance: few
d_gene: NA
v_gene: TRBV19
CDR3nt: TGTGCCAGTAGTCCCCTGAACACCGGGGAGCTGTTTTTT
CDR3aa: CASSPLNTGELFF

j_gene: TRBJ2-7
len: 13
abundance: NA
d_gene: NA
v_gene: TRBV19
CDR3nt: TGTGCCAGCGCTTCCGGGGGTTCGGGGGAGCAGTACTTC
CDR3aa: CASASGGSGEQYF

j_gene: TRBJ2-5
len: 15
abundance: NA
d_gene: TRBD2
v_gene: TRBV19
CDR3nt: TGTGCCAGCTCGGGCGGCGGGGGGGCCCAAGAGACCCAGTACTTC
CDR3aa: CASSGGGGAQETQYF

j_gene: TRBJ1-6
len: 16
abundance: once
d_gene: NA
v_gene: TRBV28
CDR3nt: TGTGCCAGCAGTTCCCGCGGGGGGTTCTATAATTCACCCCTCCACTTT
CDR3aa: CASSSRGGFYNSPLHF

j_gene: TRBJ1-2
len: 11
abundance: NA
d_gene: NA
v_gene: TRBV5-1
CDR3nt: TGCGCCAGCAGCTTGCCTCCCGGCTACACCTTC
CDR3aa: CASSLPPGYTF

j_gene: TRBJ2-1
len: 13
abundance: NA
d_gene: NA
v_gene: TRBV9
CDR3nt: TGTGCCAGCAGCGCCCCAGGCCTAAATGAGCAGTTCTTC
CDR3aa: CASSAPGLNEQFF

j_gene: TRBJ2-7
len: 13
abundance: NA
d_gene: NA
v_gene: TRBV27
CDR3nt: TGTGCCAGCAGTTTCGGGGGGCGATACGAGCAGTACTTC
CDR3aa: CASSFGGRYEQYF

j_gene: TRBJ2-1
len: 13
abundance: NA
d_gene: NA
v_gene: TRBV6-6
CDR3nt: TGTGCCAGCAGTTCAGGGAATACAATGGTGCAGTTCTTC
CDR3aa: CASSSGNTMVQFF

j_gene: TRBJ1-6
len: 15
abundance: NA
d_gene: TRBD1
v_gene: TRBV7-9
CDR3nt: TGTGCCAGCAGCTTGACCGGGACAGTTAATTCACCCCTCCACTTT
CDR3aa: CASSLTGTVNSPLHF

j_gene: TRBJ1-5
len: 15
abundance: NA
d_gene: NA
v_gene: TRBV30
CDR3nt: TGTGCCTGGCAAACGGGGGTTCGGGGCAATCAGCCCCAGCATTTT
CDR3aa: CAWQTGVRGNQPQHF

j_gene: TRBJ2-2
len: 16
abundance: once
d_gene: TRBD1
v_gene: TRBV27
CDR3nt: TGTGCCAGCAACTTCGGGACAGGGTCTTTCACCGGGGAGCTGTTTTTT
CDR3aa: CASNFGTGSFTGELFF

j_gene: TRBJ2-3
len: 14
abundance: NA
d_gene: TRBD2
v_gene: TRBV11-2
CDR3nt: TGTGCCAGCAGCTCGGGACTAGCGCCAGATACGCAGTATTTT
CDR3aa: CASSSGLAPDTQYF

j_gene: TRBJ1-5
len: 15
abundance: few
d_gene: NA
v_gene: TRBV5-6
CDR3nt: TGTGCCAGCAGCAAGATACCGGGAGGCAATCAGCCCCAGCATTTT
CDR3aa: CASSKIPGGNQPQHF

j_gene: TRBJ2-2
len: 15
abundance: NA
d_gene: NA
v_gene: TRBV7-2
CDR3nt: TGTGCCAGCAGCTTGAAGCTAACGAACACCGGGGAGCTGTTTTTT
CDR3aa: CASSLKLTNTGELFF

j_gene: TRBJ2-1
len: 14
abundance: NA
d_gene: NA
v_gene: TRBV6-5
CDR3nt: TGTGCCAGCTGTCAGACAGGAGACTACAATGAGCAGTTCTTC
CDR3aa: CASCQTGDYNEQFF

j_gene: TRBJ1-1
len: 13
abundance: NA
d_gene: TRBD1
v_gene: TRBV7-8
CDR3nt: TGTGCCAGCAGTAAGGGGGCGAACACTGAAGCTTTCTTT
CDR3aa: CASSKGANTEAFF

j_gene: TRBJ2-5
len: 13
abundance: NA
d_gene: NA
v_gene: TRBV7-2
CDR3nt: TGTGCCAGCAGCTTAGAAAGGAGTTGGACCCAGTACTTC
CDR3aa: CASSLERSWTQYF

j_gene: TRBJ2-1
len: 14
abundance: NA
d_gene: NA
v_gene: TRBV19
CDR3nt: TGTGCCAGTAGGTACAGGAGCTCCTACAATGAGCAGTTCTTC
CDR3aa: CASRYRSSYNEQFF

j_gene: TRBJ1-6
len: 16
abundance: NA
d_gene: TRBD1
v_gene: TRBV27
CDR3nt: TGTGCCAGCAGTTTGGGAGGGGACAGGGGTTTTTCACCCCTCCACTTT
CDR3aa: CASSLGGDRGFSPLHF

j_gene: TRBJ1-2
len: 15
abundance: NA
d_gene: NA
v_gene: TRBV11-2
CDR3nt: TGTGCCAGCAGCTTAAACCCTGGCAGGGTCTATGGCTACACCTTC
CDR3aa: CASSLNPGRVYGYTF

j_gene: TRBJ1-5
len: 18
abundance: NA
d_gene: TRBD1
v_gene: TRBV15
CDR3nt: TGTGCCACCAGCAGAGATTCTCCAGGGGGAGAGGGCAATCAGCCCCAGCATTTT
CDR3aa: CATSRDSPGGEGNQPQHF

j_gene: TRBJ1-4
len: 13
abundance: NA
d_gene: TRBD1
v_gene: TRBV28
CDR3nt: TGTGCCACAATGGACAGGACGAATGAAAAACTGTTTTTT
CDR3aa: CATMDRTNEKLFF

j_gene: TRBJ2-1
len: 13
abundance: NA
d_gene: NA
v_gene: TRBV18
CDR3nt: TGTGCCAACGCGCGAGGGTTGGACAATGAGCAGTTCTTC
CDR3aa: CANARGLDNEQFF

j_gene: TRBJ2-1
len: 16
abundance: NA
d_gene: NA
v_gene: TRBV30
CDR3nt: TGTGCCTGGAGAATCCCCCGGGGGACTCTTTTCAATGAGCAGTTCTTC
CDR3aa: CAWRIPRGTLFNEQFF

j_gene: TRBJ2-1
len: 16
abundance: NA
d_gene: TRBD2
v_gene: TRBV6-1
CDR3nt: TGTGCCAGCAGTGCAGGGACTAGCGGGGGTCCGCATGAGCAGTTCTTC
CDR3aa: CASSAGTSGGPHEQFF

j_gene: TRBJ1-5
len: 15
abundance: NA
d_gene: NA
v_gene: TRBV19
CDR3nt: TGTGCCAGTAGAGTACAGATCCTCCGCAATCAGCCCCAGCATTTT
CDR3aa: CASRVQILRNQPQHF

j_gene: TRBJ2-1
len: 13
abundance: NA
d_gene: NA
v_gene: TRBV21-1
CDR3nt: TGTGCCAGCAGCAAAGATAGTTGCGATGAGCAGTTCTTC
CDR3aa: CASSKDSCDEQFF

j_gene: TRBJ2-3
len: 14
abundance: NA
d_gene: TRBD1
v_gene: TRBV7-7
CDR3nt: TGTGCCAGCAGCTCCACAGGGGGCGCAGATACGCAGTATTTT
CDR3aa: CASSSTGGADTQYF

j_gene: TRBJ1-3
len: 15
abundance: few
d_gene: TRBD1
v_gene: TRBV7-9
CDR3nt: TGTGCCAGCAGCCCACAGGGGGCCAGTGGAAACACCATATATTTT
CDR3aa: CASSPQGASGNTIYF

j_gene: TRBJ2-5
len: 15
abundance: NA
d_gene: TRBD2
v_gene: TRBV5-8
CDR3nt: TGTGCCAGCAGCTTGTACGCGGGGGGTGGAGAGACCCAGTACTTC
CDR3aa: CASSLYAGGGETQYF

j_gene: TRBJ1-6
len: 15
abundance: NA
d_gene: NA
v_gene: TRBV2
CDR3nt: TGTGCCAGCAGTGAATCGTCTAGGGGGAATTCACCCCTCCACTTT
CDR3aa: CASSESSRGNSPLHF

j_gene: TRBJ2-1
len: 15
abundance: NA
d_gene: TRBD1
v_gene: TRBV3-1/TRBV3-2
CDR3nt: TGTGCCAGCAACTACCGGGACAGGGGGGACAATGAGCAGTTCTTC
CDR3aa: CASNYRDRGDNEQFF

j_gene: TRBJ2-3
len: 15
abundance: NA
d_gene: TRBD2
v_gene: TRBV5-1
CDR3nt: TGCGCCAGCAAGGTCTTGACTAGCAGCACAGATACGCAGTATTTT
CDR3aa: CASKVLTSSTDTQYF

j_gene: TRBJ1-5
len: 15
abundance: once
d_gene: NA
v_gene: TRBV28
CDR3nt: TGTGCCAGCGGGGGGAGGGGAACGGGGCGTCAGCCCCAGCATTTT
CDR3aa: CASGGRGTGRQPQHF

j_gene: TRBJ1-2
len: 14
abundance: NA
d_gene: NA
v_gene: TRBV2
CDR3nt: TGTGCCAGCAGACAAGGGGGAGTAGTGGTTGGCTACACCTTC
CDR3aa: CASRQGGVVVGYTF

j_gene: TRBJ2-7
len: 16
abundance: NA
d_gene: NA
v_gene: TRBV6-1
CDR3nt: TGTGCCAGCAGTGGAATATTCCTTTCCGGTACCTACGAGCAGTACTTC
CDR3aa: CASSGIFLSGTYEQYF

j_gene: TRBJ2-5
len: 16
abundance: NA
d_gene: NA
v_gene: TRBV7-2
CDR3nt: TGTGCCAGCAGCTTAGCTCGGTCGGGGTTAGGGGAGACCCAGTACTTC
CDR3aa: CASSLARSGLGETQYF

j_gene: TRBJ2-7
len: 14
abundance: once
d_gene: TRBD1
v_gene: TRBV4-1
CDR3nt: TGCGCCAGCAGCGCGACAGGGGCGAACTACGAGCAGTACTTC
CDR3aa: CASSATGANYEQYF

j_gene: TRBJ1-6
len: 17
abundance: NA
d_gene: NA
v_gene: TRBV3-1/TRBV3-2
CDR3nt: TGTGCCAGCAGCCAAGATTTCGACTCGTCGGGGATTTCACCCCTCCACTTT
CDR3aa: CASSQDFDSSGISPLHF

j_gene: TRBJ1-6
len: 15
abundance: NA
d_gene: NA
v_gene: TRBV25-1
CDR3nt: TGTGCCAGCAGTGACCCCAGCTCCTATAATTCACCCCTCCACTTT
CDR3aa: CASSDPSSYNSPLHF

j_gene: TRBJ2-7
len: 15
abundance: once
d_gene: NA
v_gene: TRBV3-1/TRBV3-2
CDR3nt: TGTGCCAGCAGTCAGACCTTACAGGACTCCTACGAGCAGTACTTC
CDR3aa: CASSQTLQDSYEQYF

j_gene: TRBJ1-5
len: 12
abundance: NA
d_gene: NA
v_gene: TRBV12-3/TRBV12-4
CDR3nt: TGTGCCAGCAGACTCAGGGGACAGCCCCAGCATTTT
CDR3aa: CASRLRGQPQHF

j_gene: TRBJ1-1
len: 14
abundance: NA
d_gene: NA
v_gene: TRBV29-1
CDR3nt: TGCAGCGCCTCCGTTGGGGGCATGGGCACTGAAGCTTTCTTT
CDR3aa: CSASVGGMGTEAFF

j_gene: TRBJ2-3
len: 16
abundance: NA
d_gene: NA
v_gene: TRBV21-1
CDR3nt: TGTGCCAGCAGCAGCAACCGGGACAGAGACACAGATACGCAGTATTTT
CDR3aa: CASSSNRDRDTDTQYF

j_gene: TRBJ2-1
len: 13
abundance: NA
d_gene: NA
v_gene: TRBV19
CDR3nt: TGTGCCAGTAACCCGAGCTCCTACAATGAGCAGTTCTTC
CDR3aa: CASNPSSYNEQFF

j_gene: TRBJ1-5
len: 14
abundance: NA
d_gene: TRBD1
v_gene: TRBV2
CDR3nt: TGTGCCAGCACCACGACAGGGGGTGATCAGCCCCAGCATTTT
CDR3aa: CASTTTGGDQPQHF

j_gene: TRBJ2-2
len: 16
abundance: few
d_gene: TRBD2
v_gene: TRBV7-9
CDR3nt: TGTGCCAGCAGCCCCCTAGCGGGGGGGCTGTCCGGGGAGCTGTTTTTT
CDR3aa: CASSPLAGGLSGELFF

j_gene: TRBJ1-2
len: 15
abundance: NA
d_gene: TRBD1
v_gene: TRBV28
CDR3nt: TGTGCCAGCAGTCTCGGACAGGGACCCCCTTGGGGCTACACCTTC
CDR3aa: CASSLGQGPPWGYTF